Presented here are 17 T cell receptor beta chains from one specimen sequenced in a study of cytomegalovirus exposure and HLA in healthy donors. With 60 Vbeta and 13 Jbeta primers, the PCR was carried out. TCRdb keeps only in-frame clones here, not all; method: immunoSEQ multiplex PCR. The sample holds approximately 89,000 clones, about 75% seen once. The sample taken for sequencing was PBMCs. These receptors were obtained from a man aged 30-40 years in good health and CMV-seropositive.

This clone was counted between two and nine times. The chain couples TRBV10-3 to TRBJ2-3, with a tentative D call TRBD1 (6 bases). CDR1 and CDR2 (germline): ENHRY, SYGVKD. V lost 4 bases to trimming and J lost 0 bases, with 8 bases between them. The CDR3 contains 14 residues. The CDR3 reads CAISAGVSTDTQYF. Here the CDR3 DNA reads TGTGCCATCAGTGCAGGGGTTAGCACAGATACGCAGTATTTT.

The gene calls are TRBV6-5 and TRBJ2-1; 9 bases fit TRBD2. V gave up 4 bases and J gave up 3 bases; unmatched junction bases: 7. The CDR3 is made up of 16 amino acids. Germline V gives CDR1 MNHEY, CDR2 SVGAGI. The CDR3 nucleotides are TGTGCCAGCAGTTCGCCCCTAGCGGGGAACTACAATGAGCAGTTCTTC. Translated, it gives CASSSPLAGNYNEQFF.

The rearrangement joins TRBV6-5 to TRBJ1-2; 8 bases agree with TRBD1. The CDR3 contains 14 residues. Germline trimming cut 6 bases from V and 4 bases from J; bases unmatched to any gene: 7. In germline, CDR1 is MNHEY, CDR2 SVGAGI. CDR3 protein: CASRLDRGPYGYTF. The CDR3 nucleotides read TGTGCCAGCAGACTAGACAGGGGACCCTATGGCTACACCTTC.

J is TRBJ1-3 and V is TRBV25-1; 7 nucleotides line up with TRBD1. V shed 6 bases and J 0 bases; nucleotides not matched to a gene: 8. This CDR3 has 16 residues. In germline, CDR1 is MGHDK, CDR2 SYGVNS. In DNA, the CDR3 is TGTGCCAGCAGCAACAGGGGACGCAGCTCTGGAAACACCATATATTTT. Translation: CASSNRGRSSGNTIYF.

The rearrangement links TRBV6-4 to TRBJ1-1; tentative D call: TRBD1 (6 bases). Deletions cut 6 bases from V and 0 bases from J, with 8 bases between. The germline gives CDR1 MRHNA, CDR2 SNTAGT. The CDR3 consists of 13 residues. The CDR3 DNA sequence: TGTGCCAGCAGCCGGACAGTGAACACTGAAGCTTTCTTT. The encoded protein is CASSRTVNTEAFF.

This clone has just a few counts. In nucleotides, the CDR3 is TGTGCCAGCTCCTCGCGACAGGGGTCTTCCACAGATACGCAGTATTTT. It yields the protein CASSSRQGSSTDTQYF. The rearrangement uses TRBV18 and TRBJ2-3; 8 bases line up with TRBD1. Germline CDR1 and CDR2: KGHSH and LQKENI. V lost 6 bases, J lost 2 bases, and 10 bases stayed unmatched. The CDR3 loop spans 16 amino acids.

The chain is built from TRBV15 and TRBJ1-6; the match to TRBD1 covers 7 bases. V lost 2 bases and J lost 6; bases outside the gene matches: 4. Germline-derived CDR1 and CDR2 are LNHNV and YYDKDF (reference sequence). The length of the CDR3 is 15 residues. This chain's CDR3 is CATSRTGQTNSPLHF. CDR3 in DNA: TGTGCCACCAGCAGAACGGGACAGACTAATTCACCCCTCCACTTT. The complete variable domain, with remaining parts taken from reference TRBV15 and TRBJ1-6, reads DAMVIQNPRYQVTQFGKPVTLSCSQTLNHNVMYWYQQKSSQAPKLLFHYYDKDFNNEADTPDNFQSRRPNTSFCFLDIRSPGLGDTAMYLCATSRTGQTNSPLHFGNGTRLTVT.

This chain connects TRBV6-5 to TRBJ2-7; D is ambiguous. V was shortened by 1 base and J by 1 base, with 8 bases between the two germline ends. Germline CDR1 reads MNHEY; CDR2 reads SVGAGI. The CDR3 extends over 14 amino acids. The CDR3 is CASSYWQDSYEQYF. The CDR3, as DNA: TGTGCCAGCAGTTACTGGCAGGATTCCTACGAGCAGTACTTC.

The chain employs TRBV11-3 and TRBJ2-7; tentatively, D is TRBD2 (5 bases). The CDR3 runs to 14 residues. Trimming left V 5 bases short and J 3 bases short, with 14 bases between. CDR1 is SGHNT, CDR2 YENEEA, per germline. The DNA of the CDR3 is TGTGCCAGCAGCGCCGGACGGGGATTCTACGAGCAGTACTTC. Amino acid sequence: CASSAGRGFYEQYF.

This chain links TRBV5-1 with TRBJ2-3, with a weak D call TRBD2 (5 bases). V dropped 4 bases and J dropped 4 bases, with 10 bases sitting between them. This CDR3 is 13 amino acids long. Germline loops: CDR1 SGHRS, CDR2 YFSETQ. CDR3 sequence: CASSITSSDTQYF. DNA for the CDR3: TGCGCCAGCAGCATTACTAGTTCAGATACGCAGTATTTT.

CDR3 protein: CASSQLAGRDTQYF. The DNA of the CDR3 is TGTGCCAGCAGCCAACTAGCGGGGAGAGATACGCAGTATTTT. J is TRBJ2-3 and V is TRBV2; 10 bases are a match to TRBD2. Germline assignment: CDR1 SNHLY and CDR2 FYNNEI. The CDR3 contains 14 residues. V trimming: 6 bases; J trimming: 5 bases; junction bases outside the gene matches: 5.

This chain connects TRBV7-3 to TRBJ1-1; 7 bases are a match to TRBD1. The CDR3 runs to 15 residues. The J segment lost 6 bases and the V segment lost 0 bases, leaving 7 bases of the junction unmatched. Germline V gene lookup returns CDR1 SGHTA and CDR2 FQGTGA. The CDR3 sequence: CASSLTAGGPSEAFF. DNA for the CDR3: TGTGCCAGCAGCTTAACGGCAGGGGGTCCATCTGAAGCTTTCTTT.

This clone was seen a handful of times. The CDR3 coding sequence is TGTGCCAGCACTTCCGTCTACGAGCAGTACTTC. This translates into CASTSVYEQYF. This rearrangement joins TRBV28 to TRBJ2-7; no clear D. The V gene's germline CDR1 is MDHEN and CDR2 SYDVKM. CDR3 length equals 11 residues. V lost 7 bases and J 3 bases, leaving 7 bases between the germline ends. The full variable domain, with the rest looked up from reference TRBV28 and TRBJ2-7, is DVKVTQSSRYLVKRTGEKVFLECVQDMDHENMFWYRQDPGLGLRLIYFSYDVKMKEKGDIPEGYSVSREKKERFSLILESASTNQTSMYLCASTSVYEQYFGPGTRLTVT.

The rearrangement uses TRBV27 and TRBJ2-5, with TRBD1 matching 7 bases. In germline, CDR1 is MNHEY, CDR2 SMNVEV (reference sequence). There are 12 residues in the CDR3. Losses at the gene ends were 6 bases for V and 3 bases for J; bases not matched to a gene: 1. This CDR3 is CASRGTEETQYF. CDR3 sequence (DNA): TGTGCCAGCAGAGGGACAGAAGAGACCCAGTACTTC.

The chain recombines TRBV19 with TRBJ2-1, with 9 bases identical to TRBD2. Germline V CDR1 and CDR2: LNHDA, SQIVND (reference sequence). This CDR3 region has 16 residues. With V trimmed by 4 bases and J by 10 bases, 14 bases remained unmatched. CDR3 nucleotides: TGTGCCAGTAGTAGCCTAAATAGCGGGGGACCGGGGGAGCAGTTCTTC. Amino acid sequence: CASSSLNSGGPGEQFF. The full variable domain, in which reference TRBV19 and TRBJ2-1 provide the parts outside the CDR3, is DGGITQSPKYLFRKEGQNVTLSCEQNLNHDAMYWYRQDPGQGLRLIYYSQIVNDFQKGDIAEGYSVSREKKESFPLTVTSAQKNPTAFYLCASSSLNSGGPGEQFFGPGTRLTVL.

V usage is TRBV6-5 and J usage is TRBJ2-7; 7 positions match TRBD1. J was trimmed by 7 bases and V by 0 bases; bases with no gene match: 0. This CDR3 has 12 amino acids. Germline CDR1 and CDR2: MNHEY and SVGAGI. The CDR3 DNA reads TGTGCCAGCAGTTACTCGACAGGGGAGCAGTACTTC. It is translated as CASSYSTGEQYF.

This clone was seen more than once but under ten times. The rearrangement links TRBV6-5 to TRBJ2-7, with a weak D call TRBD1 (6 bases). Germline V lookup: CDR1 MNHEY, CDR2 SVGAGI. This CDR3 region has 15 residues. V lost 5 bases and J lost 1, with 15 bases in between. The chain's CDR3 is CASSRQATGSYEQYF. DNA of the CDR3: TGTGCCAGCAGTAGACAGGCGACGGGATCCTACGAGCAGTACTTC.